This TCR beta chain was profiled in a study of radiation and T cells in renal cell carcinoma. Method: immunoSEQ multiplex PCR; TCRdb's copy keeps in-frame clones and lacks some. The sample comprises some 7,400 clones, almost 65% of which are singletons, and 40% rests with the top ten. Indicated treatment: treatment-naive control, cytoreductive nephrectomy. There are 14 residues in the CDR3. V was trimmed by 4 bases and J by 4 bases, leaving 15 bases between them. The germline CDR1 and CDR2 sequences are SGHDT and YYEEEE. The sequenced sample was tumor tissue, obtained from a patient whose treatment was nephrectomy without radiotherapy. The J gene is TRBJ2-7, the V gene TRBV5-6; D tentatively fits TRBD1 or TRBD2 (5 bases each). The receptor was isolated from a woman in her seventies with renal cell carcinoma. The CDR3 spells CASSLPSGGYEQYF. The CDR3 nucleotides read TGTGCCAGCAGCCTACCGAGTGGGGGTTACGAGCAGTACTTC.